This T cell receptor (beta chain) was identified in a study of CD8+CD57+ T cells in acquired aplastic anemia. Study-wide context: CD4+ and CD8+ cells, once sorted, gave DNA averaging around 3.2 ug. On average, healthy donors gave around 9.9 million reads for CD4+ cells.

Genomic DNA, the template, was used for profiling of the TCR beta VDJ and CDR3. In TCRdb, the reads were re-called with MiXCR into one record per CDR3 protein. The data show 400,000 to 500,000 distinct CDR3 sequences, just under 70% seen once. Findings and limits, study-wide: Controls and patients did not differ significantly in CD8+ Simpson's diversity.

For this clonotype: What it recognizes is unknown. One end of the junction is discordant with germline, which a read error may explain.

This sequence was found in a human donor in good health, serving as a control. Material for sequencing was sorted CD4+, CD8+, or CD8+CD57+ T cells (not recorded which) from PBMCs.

Here the CDR3 reads CASSHSAGGQDTQYF. In DNA form, the CDR3 reads TGTGCCAGCAGCCATAGCGCGGGGGGGCAAGACACCCAGTACTTC. The chain joins TRBV7-4 to TRBJ2-5; 9 positions match TRBD2. Germline-derived CDR1 and CDR2 are SGHVT and SQSDAQ. The CDR3 sequence is 15 residues long.